The 2 T cell receptor beta chains below all came from one sample that was sequenced in a study of T cells in Graves' hyperthyroidism and ophthalmopathy. Researchers amplified the TCR beta CDR3 regions from RNA transcripts. The HTBI set primed first-round TCR CDR3 RT-PCR. TCRdb called the multiplex PCR reads again in MiXCR, with one record for every CDR3 protein. The data hold 330,000 or so distinct CDR3 sequences, with around 18% observed a single time. The specimen was blood. The origin of the receptors is a woman in her forties with Graves' ophthalmopathy.

The sample holds many counts of this clonotype. This sequence may be a read error, since a much larger clone differs from it by one base. This chain connects TRBV6-1 to TRBJ1-5; D is perhaps TRBD1 (5 bases). From germline, CDR1 is MNHNS and CDR2 SASEGT. V lost 6 bases to trimming and J lost 1 base, with 16 bases between them. The CDR3 has 16 residues. The CDR3 DNA sequence: TGTGCCAGCAGCCCGCAGGGAATGGGAAGCAATCAGCCCCAGCATTTT. Its protein product is CASSPQGMGSNQPQHF.

The table lists this clonotype with many counts. The chain is built from TRBV12-3 or TRBV12-4 and TRBJ1-5, with D uncertain. Trimming shortened V by 3 bases and J by 0 bases, and 3 bases separated the two germline ends. This CDR3 has 13 residues. This chain's CDR3 is CASSLVSNQPQHF. The CDR3, as DNA: TGTGCCAGCAGTTTGGTTAGCAATCAGCCCCAGCATTTT.